This TCR beta chain derives from a study of CD8 T cells in ankylosing spondylitis. Study-level points and caveats: Apparently characteristic of ankylosing spondylitis blood was a TCR beta motif (eight highly homologous variants). The clones that were linked to disease were reported to be significantly enriched in matched synovial fluid samples from ankylosing spondylitis patients.

The CDR3 length is 16 residues. The germline V gene encodes CDR1 LGHDT and CDR2 YNNKEL (reference sequence). Trimming shortened V by 1 base and J by 5 bases, and 17 bases separated the two germline ends. TCRdb fed the 5' RACE reads into MiXCR, producing one record per CDR3 protein. The sample lists about 89,000 distinct CDR3 sequences; approximately 30% were seen once. Note on this clonotype: Its target is not known.

The receptor comes from a male donor with ankylosing spondylitis or in good health (not recorded which). The V and J genes are TRBV3-1 and TRBJ1-1, with D unclear. The sample was blood, either unsorted or a sorted T cell fraction (not recorded which). CDR3 bases: TGTGCCAGCAGCCAAGCGGGGTTTTCGTCGAGGACTGAAGCTTTCTTT. Protein: CASSQAGFSSRTEAFF.